The 20 T cell receptor beta chains listed next were all sequenced from one sample in a study of graft-versus-host responses after intestinal transplantation. For these TCRs, the target antigens are not known. Profiling relied on immunoSEQ multiplex PCR, and the TCRdb table lists in-frame clones only, not all of them. In the table there are almost 85,000 clones, 91% of which are singletons. The starting material was unstimulated CD4+ T cells sorted from spleen or lymph node cells, obtained before intestinal transplant. The receptor set was obtained from a human donor who received an intestinal transplant.

The V call is TRBV9, the J call TRBJ2-2, with unresolved D. The CDR3 spans 14 residues. V dropped 4 bases and J dropped 4 bases, with 11 bases sitting between them. Germline values: CDR1 SGDLS, CDR2 YYNGEE. Written as DNA, the CDR3 is TGTGCCAGCAGCCTTGATACAGTCACCGGGGAGCTGTTTTTT. It translates to CASSLDTVTGELFF.

This chain connects TRBV19 to TRBJ2-3, with D unclear. Germline CDR1 reads LNHDA; CDR2 reads SQIVND (reference sequence). The CDR3 is 14 amino acids. The V end was cut by 7 bases, the J end by 0 bases, with 11 bases between. The CDR3 loop reads CASTRYSSTDTQYF. The CDR3 coding sequence is TGTGCCAGTACGAGATATTCTAGCACAGATACGCAGTATTTT.

This chain links TRBV27 with TRBJ2-5; tentatively, D is TRBD2 (6 bases). V was clipped by 5 bases and J by 5 bases, with 15 bases between them. This CDR3 is 14 amino acids long. CDR1 and CDR2 from the germline V gene are MNHEY and SMNVEV (reference sequence). CDR3 sequence reads: CASSPRGTGETQYF. DNA of the CDR3: TGTGCCAGCAGTCCCCGGGGGACCGGGGAGACCCAGTACTTC.

J is TRBJ2-1 and V is TRBV7-2; D remains unclear. This CDR3 is 14 amino acids long. Germline CDR1 SGHTA, CDR2 FQGNSA. Trimming took 1 base from V and 7 from J, leaving 11 bases between them. The CDR3 DNA sequence: TGTGCCAGCAGCTTAGACTTTGTCAGGAATGAGCAGTTCTTC. This sequence encodes CASSLDFVRNEQFF.

This sequence joins TRBV19 and TRBJ2-1, with 8 bases lining up with TRBD2. V dropped 5 bases and J dropped 3; count of bases not matched to a gene: 12. The CDR3 covers 17 residues. The germline V gene has CDR1 LNHDA and CDR2 SQIVND (reference sequence). The CDR3 region is CASSSSGGARGYNEQFF. The CDR3 DNA is TGTGCCAGTAGTTCCAGCGGGGGAGCCCGCGGCTACAATGAGCAGTTCTTC.

The chain carries TRBV4-3 and TRBJ1-2; 7 nucleotides align to TRBD1. The V and J ends lost 2 bases and 3 bases, in that order; junction bases with no gene match: 6. Germline lookup yields CDR1 LGHNA and CDR2 YSLEER. The CDR3 runs to 15 residues. The CDR3 is CASSQQDRSDYGYTF. In nucleotides, the CDR3 is TGCGCCAGCAGCCAACAGGACAGGTCAGACTATGGCTACACCTTC.

V usage is TRBV6-5 and J usage is TRBJ1-1, with TRBD1 as a possible D gene (5 bases). This CDR3 spans 13 amino acids. Germline V gene data show CDR1 as MNHEY and CDR2 as SVGAGI. V gave up 6 bases and J gave up 5 bases, with 13 bases separating them. CDR3 protein: CASRPRVGTEAFF. The CDR3 bases are TGTGCCAGCAGGCCCAGGGTAGGGACTGAAGCTTTCTTT.

The chain is built from TRBV7-9 and TRBJ2-7; a possible D gene is TRBD2 (6 bases). Trimming cost V 1 base and J 7 bases, with 20 bases left between them. CDR1 and CDR2 from the germline V gene are SEHNR and FQNEAQ (reference sequence). The length of the CDR3 is 16 residues. The CDR3 loop reads CASSLGSGSGGREQYF. CDR3 sequence (DNA): TGTGCCAGCAGCTTAGGCTCAGGGTCCGGTGGGAGGGAGCAGTACTTC.

The rearrangement joins TRBV4-1 to TRBJ2-5, with D possibly being TRBD2 (5 bases). The CDR3 runs 13 residues. The germline gives CDR1 MGHRA, CDR2 YSYEKL. V was shortened by 1 base and J by 11 bases, with 14 bases between the two germline ends. The CDR3 DNA is TGCGCCAGCAGCCAAGCTAGTCTTGGGGAGCAGTACTTC. It encodes CASSQASLGEQYF.

This sequence joins TRBV5-6 and TRBJ1-6; tentatively, D is TRBD1 (6 bases). V was cut by 1 base and J by 6 bases, with 17 bases left in between. The CDR3 is made up of 17 amino acids. Germline-derived CDR1 and CDR2 are SGHDT and YYEEEE. CDR3 protein: CASSLRAGANSNSPLHF. CDR3 DNA sequence: TGTGCCAGCAGCTTGAGGGCAGGGGCGAACTCTAATTCACCCCTCCACTTT.

This chain's CDR3 is CASSDSGTGVGYTF. The CDR3 bases are TGTGCCAGTAGTGATTCGGGGACAGGGGTTGGCTACACCTTC. This chain joins TRBV19 and TRBJ1-2, with TRBD1 matching over 10 bases. With 5 bases clipped from V and 7 bases from J, the junction kept 7 bases outside the gene matches. The CDR3 runs 14 residues. The V gene's germline CDR1 is LNHDA and CDR2 SQIVND (reference sequence).

This chain links TRBV5-1 with TRBJ2-7; 8 bases fit TRBD1. The V and J ends lost 4 bases and 9 bases, in that order; junction bases with no gene match: 12. CDR3 length equals 14 residues. CDR1 and CDR2 (germline): SGHRS, YFSETQ. The CDR3 DNA follows: TGCGCCAGCAGCGAGACAGGGGCCGGAATAGGGCAGTACTTC. It codes for CASSETGAGIGQYF.

The chain carries TRBV5-1 and TRBJ2-5, with 8 bases fitting TRBD1. The junction had 4 bases not matched to a gene; V was cut back by 4 bases and J by 2 bases. Germline V CDR1 and CDR2: SGHRS, YFSETQ. The CDR3 is made up of 14 amino acids. CDR3 in amino acids: CASSQGTGQETQYF. In DNA, the CDR3 is TGCGCCAGCAGCCAGGGGACAGGACAAGAGACCCAGTACTTC.

The rearrangement uses TRBV10-1 and TRBJ2-3, with D possibly TRBD1 on 6 matching bases. CDR3 length: 14 residues. V was cut by 6 bases and J by 1 base, with 11 bases left in between. Germline CDR1 WNHNN, CDR2 SYGVQD (reference sequence). CDR3 sequence: CASSRDTRTDTQYF. For the CDR3, the DNA is TGCGCCAGCAGCCGGGACACCCGCACAGATACGCAGTATTTT.

This rearrangement joins TRBV6-5 to TRBJ1-2, with TRBD1 matching 9 bases. Germline loops: CDR1 MNHEY, CDR2 SVGAGI. V trimming: 2 bases; J trimming: 4 bases; junction bases outside the gene matches: 8. This CDR3 comprises 16 residues. The CDR3 is CASSYQKDRGGYGYTF. The CDR3 DNA reads as TGTGCCAGCAGTTACCAAAAGGACAGGGGAGGCTATGGCTACACCTTC.

This chain joins TRBV5-6 and TRBJ2-7; 11 bases align to TRBD2. V was clipped by 2 bases and J by 0 bases; unmatched bases: 1. This CDR3 region has 15 residues. In germline, CDR1 is SGHDT, CDR2 YYEEEE. The chain's CDR3 is CASSLLAGDSYEQYF. The DNA for the CDR3 is TGTGCCAGCAGCTTACTAGCGGGGGACTCCTACGAGCAGTACTTC.

The J gene is TRBJ1-1, the V gene TRBV19, with D possibly matching TRBD1 (5 bases). V lost 3 bases, J lost 1 base, and 18 bases lay in between. The CDR3 has 17 amino acids. Looked up from germline, CDR1 is LNHDA and CDR2 is SQIVND (reference sequence). The CDR3 reads CASSIWGREDGNTEAFF. For the CDR3, the DNA is TGTGCCAGTAGTATTTGGGGCAGGGAGGATGGGAACACTGAAGCTTTCTTT.

V and J are TRBV6-1 and TRBJ1-6; 11 bases match TRBD1. Per the germline V gene, CDR1 is MNHNS and CDR2 is SASEGT. This CDR3 comprises 14 residues. V was clipped by 7 bases and J by 11 bases; unmatched bases: 7. CDR3 residues: CASTLGQGETPLHF. The CDR3 DNA reads TGTGCCAGCACCTTGGGACAGGGGGAGACACCCCTCCACTTT.

J is TRBJ2-1 and V is TRBV18, with 10 bases fitting TRBD2. After removal of 0 bases from V and 0 bases from J, the junction contained 5 bases not matched to a gene. The CDR3 extends over 18 amino acids. Per the germline V gene, CDR1 is KGHSH and CDR2 is LQKENI. The CDR3 nucleotides are TGTGCCAGCTCACCACCATCACTAGCGGGGTACTCCTACAATGAGCAGTTCTTC. This codes for CASSPPSLAGYSYNEQFF.

DNA of the CDR3: TGTGCCAGCACCCGGGACAGATACGAGCAGTACTTC. It is translated as CASTRDRYEQYF. This chain uses TRBV5-8 with TRBJ2-7; 7 bases agree with TRBD1. The length of the CDR3 is 12 residues. The junction had 4 bases not matched to a gene; V was cut back by 6 bases and J by 4 bases. The germline CDR1 and CDR2 sequences are SGHTS and YDEGEE.